A single sample is the source of the 31 T cell receptor beta chains below, sequenced in a study of T-cell memory formation after mild COVID-19. TCRdb reanalysed the 5' RACE reads using MiXCR and keeps one entry per CDR3 protein. This sample has about 190,000 distinct CDR3 sequences, with approximately 20% found just once. The sample taken for sequencing was PBMCs or a T cell subset sorted from them (not recorded which). The receptors were sampled from an adult woman who had mild COVID-19 (a few samples of this study predate the infection). Cell type and time point are not known.

The CDR3 sequence: CASSKSAGETQYF. The CDR3, as DNA: TGTGCCAGTAGTAAGTCGGCCGGGGAGACCCAGTACTTC. The chain employs TRBV19 and TRBJ2-5; the D is unclear. Germline V gives CDR1 LNHDA, CDR2 SQIVND (reference sequence). With 4 bases removed from V and 5 bases from J, the gap between germline ends came to 11 bases. The CDR3 extends over 13 amino acids.

The V gene is TRBV3-1, the J gene TRBJ2-1; a weak D match, TRBD2 (5 bases). Germline assignment: CDR1 LGHDT and CDR2 YNNKEL (reference sequence). The V and J ends lost 0 bases and 6 bases respectively, with 12 bases between them. The length of the CDR3 is 15 residues. As DNA, the CDR3 is TGTGCCAGCAGCCAAGATCCCCTAGCCTTCAATGAGCAGTTCTTC. Amino acids: CASSQDPLAFNEQFF.

The chain employs TRBV10-3 and TRBJ2-1; 7 bases map to TRBD2. Germline V gene sequence: CDR1 ENHRY, CDR2 SYGVKD. The CDR3 length is 12 residues. J lost 7 bases, V lost 4 bases, and 1 base had no gene match. Written as DNA, the CDR3 is TGTGCCATCAGTGCGGGAGGTAATGAGCAGTTCTTC. Its translation: CAISAGGNEQFF.

This clonotype showed up many times. CDR3 in amino acids: CASSLRTSGGIEQFF. CDR3 sequence (DNA): TGTGCCAGCAGTCTCCGGACTAGCGGGGGGATTGAGCAGTTCTTC. The genes are TRBV12-3 or TRBV12-4 and TRBJ2-1, with TRBD2 identical over 14 bases. The CDR3 covers 15 residues. Germline trimming cut 5 bases from V and 9 bases from J; bases unmatched to any gene: 6.

The chain recombines TRBV29-1 with TRBJ2-5; no reliable D call. Germline CDR1 is SQVTM and CDR2 is ANQGSEA. This CDR3 has 11 amino acids. Trimming removed 6 bases at V and 5 bases at J, with 10 bases between. The DNA for the CDR3 is TGCAGCGTGACACGTGAGGAGACCCAGTACTTC. Its translation is CSVTREETQYF.

The V gene is TRBV12-3 or TRBV12-4, the J gene TRBJ1-2, with TRBD1 matching 7 bases. V shed 7 bases, J shed 3 bases, and the junction held 8 bases outside the gene matches. The CDR3 sequence is 14 residues long. DNA of the CDR3: TGTGCCAGCACCCGTAGGGGGCTAGACTATGGCTACACCTTC. The encoded protein is CASTRRGLDYGYTF.

This clonotype showed up just a few times. This chain uses TRBV5-4 with TRBJ1-3, with TRBD1 as a possible D gene (5 bases). The CDR3 is 15 residues long. Germline V CDR1 and CDR2: SGHNT, YYREEE (reference sequence). The V end lost 3 bases, the J end lost 3 bases, and 13 bases lay between the germline ends. The CDR3 bases are TGTGCCAGCAGCTCTGGGGGGGGATTTGGAAACACCATATATTTT. Its protein is CASSSGGGFGNTIYF.

This chain uses TRBV7-9 with TRBJ2-7; 15 bases map to TRBD2. With 1 base clipped from V and 5 bases from J, the junction kept 3 bases outside the gene matches. Germline loops: CDR1 SEHNR, CDR2 FQNEAQ (reference sequence). CDR3 size: 16 residues. The CDR3: CASSLGGTSGRHEQYF. In DNA, the CDR3 is TGTGCCAGCAGCTTAGGGGGGACTAGCGGGAGGCACGAGCAGTACTTC.

The rearrangement uses TRBV9 and TRBJ2-6, with TRBD2 matching over 14 bases. This CDR3 has 18 amino acids. J lost 2 bases, V lost 2 bases, and 3 bases had no gene match. The germline V gene has CDR1 SGDLS and CDR2 YYNGEE. The CDR3 sequence is CASSVGLAGEAGANVLTF. Written as DNA, the CDR3 is TGTGCCAGCAGCGTGGGACTAGCGGGAGAGGCTGGGGCCAACGTCCTGACTTTC.

In this sample, this clonotype turned up a few times. The CDR3 region is CASSYTRGLTGDYYEQYF. CDR3 in DNA: TGTGCCAGCAGTTACACGCGCGGTCTGACGGGAGACTATTACGAGCAGTACTTC. The chain couples TRBV6-2 or TRBV6-3 to TRBJ2-7; possibly TRBD2 for D (6 bases). The V end lost 2 bases, the J end lost 4 bases, and 24 bases lay between the germline ends. The CDR3 is made up of 18 amino acids. Germline V gene lookup returns CDR1 MNHEY and CDR2 SVGEGT.

This clonotype was picked up a small number of times. This chain connects TRBV5-1 to TRBJ1-1; no reliable D call. The CDR3 runs to 18 residues. CDR1 and CDR2 from the germline V gene are SGHRS and YFSETQ. The V gene lost 2 bases and the J gene lost 5 bases, with 25 bases spanning the gap. Here the CDR3 DNA reads TGCGCCAGCAGCTTCCTTCGGGATTTAAAACCGGGCGGGACTGAAGCTTTCTTT. Translating it yields CASSFLRDLKPGGTEAFF.

This clonotype has a handful of counts. The chain links TRBV2 to TRBJ2-7; D is possibly TRBD2 (5 bases). The CDR3 is made up of 11 amino acids. Trimming took 7 bases from V and 4 from J, leaving 8 bases between them. The germline V gene encodes CDR1 SNHLY and CDR2 FYNNEI. The CDR3, as DNA: TGTGCCAGCATTCGGGGATACGAGCAGTACTTC. Translation: CASIRGYEQYF.

This clonotype appeared a few times. The rearrangement joins TRBV30 to TRBJ2-7; 8 nucleotides agree with TRBD1. V lost 0 bases, J lost 7 bases, and 8 bases stayed unmatched. Germline CDR1 and CDR2: GTSNPN and SVGIG (reference sequence). This CDR3 region has 14 residues. The DNA of the CDR3 is TGTGCCTGGAGTGTGACAGGGGACTTTCGTGAGCAGTACTTC. Its translation is CAWSVTGDFREQYF.

This clonotype was detected only a few times. The J gene is TRBJ1-1, the V gene TRBV7-9; D is possibly TRBD1 (6 bases). Deletions cut 5 bases from V and 0 bases from J, with 16 bases between. Germline V gene lookup returns CDR1 SEHNR and CDR2 FQNEAQ (reference sequence). This CDR3 contains 16 residues. CDR3 DNA: TGTGCCAGCAGCGCGCGGACAGCCGAGGTGAACACTGAAGCTTTCTTT. Translated, it gives CASSARTAEVNTEAFF.

This clonotype occurred a few times. The V gene is TRBV4-2, the J gene TRBJ2-7; TRBD2 matches at 7 bases. The germline CDR1 and CDR2 sequences are LGHNA and YNFKEQ. V was pared by 4 bases and J by 0 bases, with 12 bases of the junction left unmatched. The CDR3 is 17 residues long. CDR3 loop: CASSRQTASGSSYEQYF. CDR3 nucleotides: TGTGCCAGCAGCCGGCAGACCGCTAGCGGTAGCTCCTACGAGCAGTACTTC.

This clonotype has only a few counts. This sequence joins TRBV27 and TRBJ1-1, with D unclear. Trimming pared 2 bases from V and 3 bases from J, leaving 10 bases between. The CDR3 runs to 14 residues. In germline, CDR1 is MNHEY, CDR2 SMNVEV (reference sequence). CDR3 sequence: CASSLVAADTEAFF. Written as DNA, the CDR3 is TGTGCCAGCAGTTTAGTTGCTGCAGACACTGAAGCTTTCTTT.

This clonotype was detected many times. This chain links TRBV5-1 with TRBJ2-2; 11 bases match TRBD1. In germline, CDR1 is SGHRS, CDR2 YFSETQ. J gave up 0 bases and V 4 bases, and 2 bases lay outside the gene matches. The CDR3 runs 16 residues. This chain's CDR3 is CASSLGQGANTGELFF. The CDR3 DNA is TGCGCCAGCAGCCTGGGACAGGGGGCGAACACCGGGGAGCTGTTTTTT.

The sample holds a few counts of this clonotype. The gene calls are TRBV24-1 and TRBJ2-3, with 8 bases matching TRBD2. The CDR3 loop spans 15 amino acids. Germline CDR1 and CDR2: KGHDR and SFDVKD. With 4 bases clipped from V and 7 bases from J, the junction kept 9 bases outside the gene matches. Written as DNA, the CDR3 is TGTGCCACCAGTGACAGAGCGGGGGAGCTAAATACGCAGTATTTT. Protein: CATSDRAGELNTQYF.

This clonotype was seen more than once but under ten times. The chain combines TRBV24-1 with TRBJ2-1; 11 bases match TRBD2. The V and J ends lost 6 bases and 4 bases, in that order; junction bases with no gene match: 1. The CDR3 has 14 amino acids. Germline V gene data show CDR1 as KGHDR and CDR2 as SFDVKD. In DNA form, the CDR3 reads TGTGCCACCAGTCGGACTAGCGGGTACAATGAGCAGTTCTTC. Translated: CATSRTSGYNEQFF.

This clonotype was counted only a few times. The J gene is TRBJ2-7, the V gene TRBV7-4; 11 bases match TRBD2. With 3 bases clipped from V and 2 bases from J, the junction kept 12 bases outside the gene matches. Germline CDR1 is SGHVT and CDR2 is SQSDAQ. The CDR3 totals 18 residues. CDR3 sequence: CASSFNYATSGKAYEQYF. The CDR3 DNA follows: TGTGCCAGCAGCTTCAACTACGCGACTAGCGGGAAGGCCTACGAGCAGTACTTC.

The chain combines TRBV2 with TRBJ2-7, with a possible D match to TRBD2 (6 bases). Germline CDR1 reads SNHLY; CDR2 reads FYNNEI. The germline V and J ends were trimmed by 8 bases and 12 bases, with 20 bases remaining between them. CDR3 length: 12 residues. The CDR3 DNA follows: TGTGCCAGCGGGGAAGGGTCTAGCGTCCCGTACTTC. Translating gives CASGEGSSVPYF.

This clonotype was detected only a few times. The gene calls are TRBV24-1 and TRBJ2-3, with D possibly TRBD1 on 6 matching bases. Trimming cost V 5 bases and J 0 bases, with 20 bases left between them. Per germline, CDR1 KGHDR and CDR2 SFDVKD. CDR3 length equals 18 residues. The CDR3: CATSAVTGQLPSTDTQYF. The CDR3 nucleotides are TGTGCCACCAGTGCCGTCACTGGACAGTTACCGAGCACAGATACGCAGTATTTT.

This clonotype has just a few counts. The chain employs TRBV20-1 and TRBJ2-3; TRBD2 matches 10 bases. The CDR3 has 16 amino acids. From germline, CDR1 is DFQATT and CDR2 SNEGSKA (reference sequence). V trimming: 5 bases; J trimming: 8 bases; junction bases outside the gene matches: 16. This chain's CDR3 is CSALQSSGGISGTQYF. In DNA, the CDR3 is TGCAGTGCTCTGCAAAGTAGCGGGGGGATTTCGGGTACGCAGTATTTT.

A few counts support this clonotype. This rearrangement joins TRBV12-3 or TRBV12-4 to TRBJ1-1; D is undetermined. This CDR3 is 13 amino acids long. Between the trimmed V and J ends, which lost 3 bases and 2 bases, there was a span of 7 bases. As DNA, the CDR3 is TGTGCCAGCAGTTTCGAGGCAAACACTGAAGCTTTCTTT. It codes for CASSFEANTEAFF.

CDR3 coding DNA: TGCGCCAGCAGCTTGCAGGGGGGGATACAAGAGACCCAGTACTTC. Translating gives CASSLQGGIQETQYF. V usage is TRBV5-1 and J usage is TRBJ2-5, with D possibly being TRBD1 or TRBD2 (7 bases each). V lost 1 base and J lost 2, with 12 bases in between. Germline assignment: CDR1 SGHRS and CDR2 YFSETQ. This CDR3 contains 15 residues.

This clonotype was seen a few times. The CDR3 sequence is CATSDTSGRSTDTQYF. The CDR3 DNA sequence: TGTGCCACCAGTGATACGTCAGGGAGGAGCACAGATACGCAGTATTTT. This chain joins TRBV24-1 and TRBJ2-3; tentative D call: TRBD2 (6 bases). The CDR3 has 16 amino acids. Trimming took 3 bases from V and 0 from J, leaving 12 bases between them. CDR1 is KGHDR, CDR2 SFDVKD, per germline.

The chain employs TRBV29-1 and TRBJ2-1; the match to TRBD2 covers 9 bases. This CDR3 contains 14 residues. With V trimmed by 3 bases and J by 4 bases, 4 bases remained unmatched. Germline CDR1 and CDR2: SQVTM and ANQGSEA. CDR3 sequence (DNA): TGCAGCGTTGACAAGACTAGCGGTTACAATGAGCAGTTCTTC. Encoded protein: CSVDKTSGYNEQFF.

The V and J genes are TRBV9 and TRBJ2-5, with 7 positions matching TRBD1. V lost 1 base, J lost 2 bases, and 5 bases stayed unmatched. Per germline, CDR1 SGDLS and CDR2 YYNGEE. There are 15 residues in the CDR3. CDR3 amino acids: CASSVLPGGQETQYF. For the CDR3, the DNA is TGTGCCAGCAGCGTACTCCCAGGGGGTCAAGAGACCCAGTACTTC.

This clonotype was observed a few times. The V and J genes are TRBV6-2 or TRBV6-3 and TRBJ2-3; 10 bases map to TRBD2. J lost 2 bases, V lost 7 bases, and 6 bases had no gene match. Germline V gene data show CDR1 as MNHEY and CDR2 as SVGEGT. The CDR3 is made up of 15 amino acids. The CDR3 reads CASNEGLAVTDTQYF. CDR3 bases: TGTGCCAGCAATGAAGGACTAGCGGTCACAGATACGCAGTATTTT.

This clonotype was recorded many times. The chain links TRBV5-1 to TRBJ2-1; D may match TRBD1 or TRBD2 (5 bases each). CDR1 and CDR2 from the germline V gene are SGHRS and YFSETQ. V was shortened by 5 bases and J by 5 bases, with 11 bases between the two germline ends. The CDR3 extends over 13 amino acids. Here the CDR3 reads CASRLRGDNEQFF. In nucleotides, the CDR3 is TGCGCCAGCAGATTAAGGGGAGACAATGAGCAGTTCTTC.

The rearrangement links TRBV4-2 to TRBJ1-5; 7 bases align to TRBD1. The CDR3 is 15 amino acids. Germline loops: CDR1 LGHNA, CDR2 YNFKEQ. Trimming cost V 0 bases and J 5 bases; bases outside gene matches: 4. CDR3 sequence (DNA): TGTGCCAGCAGCCAAGAGACAGGGAACCATCAGCCCCAGCATTTT. The encoded protein is CASSQETGNHQPQHF.